Here is one T cell receptor beta chain with its context. Trimming removed 3 bases from V and 3 bases from J; junction bases left unmatched: 7. This CDR3 is 15 amino acids long. Germline loops: CDR1 DFQATT, CDR2 SNEGSKA (reference sequence). Study processing details: The authors estimated nucleated cell counts from reference gene primer amplification. The table came from immunoSEQ multiplex PCR; TCRdb's copy has only in-frame clones and leaves some out. That table gives V, J and clone size, and the DNA gave D and trimming. The data show 130,000 to 150,000 clones, with roughly four fifths seen just once and approximately 6.1% held by the top ten. The data derive from a study of blood T cell repertoires in COVID-19. Study-level information: From the United States, Italy and Spain came samples of acute and convalescent COVID-19. PBMCs, B-cell-depleted T cells, or T cells provided the cDNA or gDNA that made up the material.

This rearrangement joins TRBV20-1 to TRBJ2-5; the match to TRBD2 covers 10 bases. This TCR was recovered from a human donor in a cohort sampled during active COVID-19. Input material: peripheral blood. The CDR3 coding sequence is TGCAGTGCTAGTCCTTCAGCGGGGGGGGAAGAGACCCAGTACTTC. Its translation: CSASPSAGGEETQYF.